This TCR beta chain was retrieved from a study of cytomegalovirus exposure and HLA in healthy donors. A few counts support this clone. Its antigen is undetermined. Both 60 Vbeta primers and 13 Jbeta primers went into the PCR. This table comes from immunoSEQ multiplex PCR, and its TCRdb copy is limited to in-frame clones, with some not included. The repertoire holds around 100,000 clones, approximately 7.7% seen once, with about 2% in the top ten. Germline trimming cut 1 base from V and 3 bases from J; bases unmatched to any gene: 2. The CDR3 is 15 residues long. CDR1 is MDHEN and CDR2 is SYDVKM in the germline V gene. Findings and caveats of the study: It has been reported that TCR beta sequences accurately predicted the HLA-A and HLA-B alleles of most subjects. The study recorded fewer than 200 TCR beta chains that were cytomegalovirus-associated.

The receptor comes from a man aged 50-59 years in good health and CMV-seronegative. This sequence joins TRBV28 and TRBJ2-7; the match to TRBD1 covers 11 bases. The sequencing sample was made of PBMCs. The CDR3 protein is CASSLSGTGGYEQYF. The CDR3 bases are TGTGCCAGCAGTTTATCAGGGACAGGGGGCTACGAGCAGTACTTC.